A single sample gave rise to the 29 T cell receptor beta chains below, sequenced in a study of blood T cell repertoires in COVID-19 (dated by TCRdb to 2019 to 2021). Receptors were amplified or captured by the immunoSEQ multiplex PCR assay. Sourced from immuneACCESS, this table was stored by TCRdb with only in-frame sequences that have V and J called. A share of the clones is absent; for the studies checked, an unresolved V gene accounts for under half, and the remainder has no known explanation. In all, the sample holds 200,000 to 300,000 clones, and approximately 86% of those were seen once. The ten top clones hold 5% to 8% of the sample. The sequenced sample consisted of peripheral blood. The source is a woman in her sixties or seventies with active or convalescent COVID-19.

J is TRBJ1-1 and V is TRBV7-2; maybe TRBD1 (6 bases). The CDR3 length is 15 residues. Trimming took 5 bases from V and 3 from J, leaving 16 bases between them. In germline, CDR1 is SGHTA, CDR2 FQGNSA. The CDR3, as DNA: TGTGCCAGCAGCATATACAGGGAGGGGGACACTGAAGCTTTCTTT. Protein: CASSIYREGDTEAFF.

The V call is TRBV27, the J call TRBJ2-5; 7 nucleotides align to TRBD1. Germline assignment: CDR1 MNHEY and CDR2 SMNVEV (reference sequence). The CDR3 extends over 15 amino acids. Trimming at V came to 5 bases and at J to 2 bases, leaving 8 bases not matched to a gene. Here the CDR3 DNA reads TGTGCCAGCAGTCCCCTAAGGGACAGTCAAGAGACCCAGTACTTC. Translated, it gives CASSPLRDSQETQYF.

A single count supports this clone. The V call is TRBV24-1, the J call TRBJ2-2, with 7 nucleotides matching TRBD1. V gave up 4 bases and J gave up 2 bases; unmatched junction bases: 6. The CDR3 totals 16 residues. Germline CDR1 KGHDR, CDR2 SFDVKD. CDR3: CATSEPGTDNTGELFF. The DNA for the CDR3 is TGTGCCACCAGTGAACCCGGGACAGATAACACCGGGGAGCTGTTTTTT.

V and J are TRBV12-3 or TRBV12-4 and TRBJ2-4; the D is unclear. The length of the CDR3 is 13 residues. The V end was cut by 3 bases, the J end by 8 bases, with 11 bases between. The chain's CDR3 is CASSFLLTDIQYF. The DNA of the CDR3 is TGTGCCAGCAGTTTTCTACTTACGGACATTCAGTACTTC.

The chain couples TRBV11-2 to TRBJ2-5; 12 bases are a match to TRBD2. In germline, CDR1 is SGHAT, CDR2 FQNNGV. The CDR3 length is 16 residues. V was clipped by 5 bases and J by 2 bases; unmatched bases: 6. DNA for the CDR3: TGTGCCAGCAGCCCTAACACTAGCGGGGGGCAAGAGACCCAGTACTTC. It encodes CASSPNTSGGQETQYF.

This clone was counted only a few times. The chain employs TRBV6-4 and TRBJ2-1; 8 bases are shared with TRBD2. V shed 5 bases and J 6 bases; nucleotides not matched to a gene: 6. In germline, CDR1 is MRHNA, CDR2 SNTAGT. This CDR3 has 14 amino acids. CDR3: CASSRSGGPNEQFF. CDR3 nucleotides: TGTGCCAGCAGTAGGTCGGGAGGGCCCAATGAGCAGTTCTTC.

The rearrangement uses TRBV2 and TRBJ1-1; 10 bases match TRBD1. The CDR3 loop spans 17 amino acids. Germline CDR1 SNHLY, CDR2 FYNNEI. The junction had 17 bases not matched to a gene; V was cut back by 8 bases and J by 5 bases. The CDR3 loop reads CASGGQGTRLRETEAFF. The CDR3 DNA reads as TGTGCCAGCGGGGGACAGGGGACACGACTGAGGGAGACTGAAGCTTTCTTT.

The chain is built from TRBV18 and TRBJ2-3; TRBD1 agrees at 7 bases. The CDR3 covers 15 residues. With V trimmed by 5 bases and J by 1 base, 6 bases remained unmatched. The germline gives CDR1 KGHSH, CDR2 LQKENI. CDR3 DNA: TGTGCCAGCTCAATCCGACAGGGTGGCACAGATACGCAGTATTTT. This sequence encodes CASSIRQGGTDTQYF.

The chain recombines TRBV7-9 with TRBJ1-1; TRBD1 agrees at 9 bases. Trimming at V came to 1 base and at J to 5 bases, leaving 8 bases not matched to a gene. Germline V gene sequence: CDR1 SEHNR, CDR2 FQNEAQ (reference sequence). The CDR3 contains 16 residues. This CDR3 reads CASSLDPGQGRTEAFF. CDR3 bases: TGTGCCAGCAGCTTAGATCCGGGACAGGGAAGGACTGAAGCTTTCTTT.

This clone has a single count. The chain has TRBV5-1 and TRBJ2-2, with 8 bases lining up with TRBD2. The J segment lost 6 bases and the V segment lost 2 bases, leaving 9 bases of the junction unmatched. This CDR3 spans 16 amino acids. Germline V gives CDR1 SGHRS, CDR2 YFSETQ. The CDR3 reads CASSFVLAGYAGELFF. DNA for the CDR3: TGCGCCAGCAGCTTCGTGCTAGCGGGTTACGCCGGGGAGCTGTTTTTT.

V gene TRBV30 combines with J gene TRBJ2-7; 14 bases fit TRBD2. CDR3 length: 20 amino acids. Per germline, CDR1 GTSNPN and CDR2 SVGIG (reference sequence). Trimming cost V 3 bases and J 0 bases; bases outside gene matches: 16. The DNA for the CDR3 is TGTGCCTGGAGGGGGGCGCCCGGGACTAGCGGGAGATTTAGCTCCTACGAGCAGTACTTC. Protein: CAWRGAPGTSGRFSSYEQYF.

The chain couples TRBV4-1 to TRBJ2-3; no firm D call. Trimming took 1 base from V and 1 from J, leaving 15 bases between them. The CDR3 spans 17 residues. Germline CDR1 reads MGHRA; CDR2 reads YSYEKL. The CDR3 here is CASSQAAAPSGTDTQYF. CDR3 in DNA: TGCGCCAGCAGCCAAGCTGCGGCACCAAGCGGCACAGATACGCAGTATTTT.

The chain couples TRBV24-1 to TRBJ2-6; 9 bases agree with TRBD1. V was clipped by 7 bases and J by 3 bases; unmatched bases: 15. Per germline, CDR1 KGHDR and CDR2 SFDVKD. The CDR3 consists of 19 residues. The CDR3 nucleotides read TGTGCCACCAGCGGGTCCGTGGGACAGGGTGTGGTTGGGGCCAACGTCCTGACTTTC. This sequence encodes CATSGSVGQGVVGANVLTF.

The CDR3 reads CASRQDSDTQYF. As DNA, the CDR3 is TGTGCCAGCCGACAGGATTCGGATACGCAGTATTTT. V gene TRBV2 combines with J gene TRBJ2-3; TRBD1 might be the D (6 bases). Germline V gene lookup returns CDR1 SNHLY and CDR2 FYNNEI. The CDR3 is made up of 12 amino acids. V was shortened by 8 bases and J by 6 bases, with 12 bases between the two germline ends.

The rearrangement uses TRBV4-1 and TRBJ2-1; tentative D call: TRBD2 (8 bases). This CDR3 is 16 amino acids long. The germline CDR1 and CDR2 sequences are MGHRA and YSYEKL. V lost 2 bases to trimming and J lost 8 bases, with 19 bases between them. CDR3 nucleotides: TGCGCCAGCAGCCAAAGCCCGGGACTAGGGGGCGATGAGCAGTTCTTC. It yields the protein CASSQSPGLGGDEQFF.

The J gene is TRBJ2-1, the V gene TRBV11-2; 10 nucleotides line up with TRBD1. The CDR3 runs to 14 residues. Germline CDR1 reads SGHAT; CDR2 reads FQNNGV. With 5 bases clipped from V and 3 bases from J, the junction kept 1 base outside the gene matches. Here the CDR3 reads CASSRDRGYNEQFF. CDR3 in DNA: TGTGCCAGCAGCCGGGACAGGGGCTACAATGAGCAGTTCTTC.

The V gene is TRBV5-4, the J gene TRBJ2-2; D may be TRBD2 (5 bases). Germline lookup yields CDR1 SGHNT and CDR2 YYREEE (reference sequence). The CDR3 runs to 15 residues. V lost 0 bases and J lost 6, with 12 bases in between. CDR3 bases: TGTGCCAGCAGCTTGGGGACTCCCCTTTCCGGGGAGCTGTTTTTT. It yields the protein CASSLGTPLSGELFF. The complete variable domain, with remaining parts taken from reference TRBV5-4 and TRBJ2-2, reads ETGVTQSPTHLIKTRGQQVTLRCSSQSGHNTVSWYQQALGQGPQFIFQYYREEENGRGNFPPRFSGLQFPNYSSELNVNALELDDSALYLCASSLGTPLSGELFFGEGSRLTVL.

V is TRBV7-9 and J is TRBJ2-2; 9 bases align to TRBD1. The CDR3 has 14 residues. Per germline, CDR1 SEHNR and CDR2 FQNEAQ (reference sequence). V lost 7 bases to trimming and J lost 6 bases; unmatched junction nucleotides: 6. The CDR3 DNA reads as TGTGCCAGCATTATAACAGGGGGCCCCGGGGAGCTGTTTTTT. This codes for CASIITGGPGELFF.

The chain recombines TRBV4-1 with TRBJ1-5, with D maybe TRBD1 (5 bases). V lost 4 bases, J lost 0 bases, and 16 bases lay in between. The CDR3 loop spans 17 amino acids. Germline assignment: CDR1 MGHRA and CDR2 YSYEKL. The CDR3 protein is CASSPLPGGVSNQPQHF. The CDR3 DNA sequence: TGCGCCAGCAGCCCTCTACCGGGAGGGGTTAGCAATCAGCCCCAGCATTTT.

This chain links TRBV27 with TRBJ1-4, with TRBD1 matching over 7 bases. CDR3 length: 14 residues. After removal of 7 bases from V and 8 bases from J, the junction contained 10 bases not matched to a gene. The germline CDR1 and CDR2 sequences are MNHEY and SMNVEV (reference sequence). CDR3 residues: CASKATGLLEKLFF. DNA for the CDR3: TGTGCCAGCAAAGCGACAGGGCTTCTAGAAAAACTGTTTTTT.

This clone was observed a few times. The chain recombines TRBV27 with TRBJ1-2; 7 bases match TRBD1. Trimming at V came to 6 bases and at J to 6 bases, leaving 10 bases not matched to a gene. The CDR3 has 14 residues. CDR1 is MNHEY and CDR2 is SMNVEV in the germline V gene (reference sequence). CDR3 in amino acids: CASSPRGGRDGYTF. The DNA for the CDR3 is TGTGCCAGCAGCCCACGAGGGGGCCGGGATGGCTACACCTTC.

The chain has TRBV3-1 (or the pseudogene TRBV3-2) and TRBJ1-5; D is undetermined. Trimming pared 1 base from V and 0 bases from J, leaving 4 bases between. The V gene's germline CDR1 is LGHDT and CDR2 YNNKEL (reference sequence). CDR3 length equals 14 residues. The CDR3 DNA follows: TGTGCCAGCAGCCAAGGAGTTAGCAATCAGCCCCAGCATTTT. It specifies CASSQGVSNQPQHF.

The chain carries TRBV7-2 and TRBJ1-5; maybe TRBD1 (6 bases). Trimming stripped 5 bases from V and 2 bases from J, with 16 bases between. The CDR3 covers 16 residues. CDR1 is SGHTA, CDR2 FQGNSA, per germline. CDR3 in amino acids: CASSVSQGMGNQPQHF. The CDR3 DNA reads TGTGCCAGCAGCGTGAGTCAGGGGATGGGCAATCAGCCCCAGCATTTT.

In its sample, this clone was seen a few times. The J gene is TRBJ1-1, the V gene TRBV5-6; D ambiguous. The CDR3 has 13 amino acids. V was cut by 2 bases and J by 5 bases, with 10 bases left in between. Germline V gene data show CDR1 as SGHDT and CDR2 as YYEEEE. Here the CDR3 DNA reads TGTGCCAGCAGCTTCGCCGGTCGGACTGAAGCTTTCTTT. This sequence encodes CASSFAGRTEAFF.

CDR3 sequence reads: CASKSGSVDTQYF. As DNA, the CDR3 is TGTGCCAGCAAGAGCGGGAGTGTAGATACGCAGTATTTT. V gene TRBV2 combines with J gene TRBJ2-3; 8 bases are shared with TRBD2. This CDR3 has 13 amino acids. Trimming at V came to 7 bases and at J to 5 bases, leaving 5 bases not matched to a gene. Germline V CDR1 and CDR2: SNHLY, FYNNEI.

This chain connects TRBV27 to TRBJ2-1, with TRBD2 identical over 8 bases. The CDR3 loop spans 11 amino acids. Germline lookup yields CDR1 MNHEY and CDR2 SMNVEV (reference sequence). DNA of the CDR3: TGTGCTACCGGGAGGGTCAATGAGCAGTTCTTC. As protein: CATGRVNEQFF.

The V call is TRBV15, the J call TRBJ2-1, with 15 bases that match TRBD2. V trimming: 3 bases; J trimming: 8 bases; junction bases outside the gene matches: 5. Germline loops: CDR1 LNHNV, CDR2 YYDKDF (reference sequence). This CDR3 contains 16 residues. CDR3 DNA sequence: TGTGCCACCAGCAGGTGGACTAGCGGGAGGGCCGATGAGCAGTTCTTC. It codes for CATSRWTSGRADEQFF.

V is TRBV7-6 and J is TRBJ2-2; 10 nucleotides agree with TRBD2. CDR1 and CDR2 from the germline V gene are SGHVS and FNYEAQ. The CDR3 runs 18 residues. The junction had 11 bases not matched to a gene; V was cut back by 2 bases and J by 5 bases. Here the CDR3 reads CASSLYASGRVGTGELFF. DNA of the CDR3: TGTGCCAGCAGCTTATACGCTAGCGGGAGAGTCGGGACCGGGGAGCTGTTTTTT.

The chain links TRBV6-1 to TRBJ2-1, with 8 bases aligning to TRBD1. The CDR3 contains 17 residues. The germline CDR1 and CDR2 sequences are MNHNS and SASEGT. Trimming took 4 bases from V and 4 from J; bases not matched to a gene: 12. The DNA of the CDR3 is TGTGCCAGCAGTGCGAAGGTGGGGACAGGCTATTACAATGAGCAGTTCTTC. Protein: CASSAKVGTGYYNEQFF.